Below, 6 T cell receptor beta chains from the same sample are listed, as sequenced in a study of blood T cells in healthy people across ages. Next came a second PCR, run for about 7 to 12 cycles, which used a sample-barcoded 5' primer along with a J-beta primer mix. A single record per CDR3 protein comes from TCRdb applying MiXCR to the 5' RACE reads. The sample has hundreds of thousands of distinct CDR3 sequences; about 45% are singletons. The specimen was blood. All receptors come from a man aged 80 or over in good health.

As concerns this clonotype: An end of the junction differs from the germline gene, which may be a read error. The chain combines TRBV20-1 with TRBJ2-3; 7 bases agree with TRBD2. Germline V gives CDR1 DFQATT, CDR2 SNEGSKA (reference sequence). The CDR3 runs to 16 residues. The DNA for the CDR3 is TGCAGTGCTAGAGACCCATTACGCGGGAGCACAGGTACGCAGTATTTT. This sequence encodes CSARDPLRGSTGTQYF.

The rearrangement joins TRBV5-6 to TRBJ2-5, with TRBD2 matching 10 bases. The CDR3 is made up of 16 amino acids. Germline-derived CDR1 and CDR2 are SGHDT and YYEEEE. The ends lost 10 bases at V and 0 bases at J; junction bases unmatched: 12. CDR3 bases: TGTGCCTCCCGGACTAGCGGTCCGCGAGACCAAGAGACCCAGTACTTC. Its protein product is CASRTSGPRDQETQYF.

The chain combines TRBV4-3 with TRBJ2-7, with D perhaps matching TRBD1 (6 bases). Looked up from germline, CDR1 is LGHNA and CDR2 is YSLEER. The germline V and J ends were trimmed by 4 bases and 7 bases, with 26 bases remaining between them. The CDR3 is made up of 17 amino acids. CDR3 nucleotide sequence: TGCGCCAGCAGCCGCGAACCGATCGGGACACTACGTGGTGAGCAGTACTTC. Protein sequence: CASSREPIGTLRGEQYF.

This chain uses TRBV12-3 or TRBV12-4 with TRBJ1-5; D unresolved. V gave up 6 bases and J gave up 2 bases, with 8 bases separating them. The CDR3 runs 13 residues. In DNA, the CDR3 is TGTGCCAGCAGCTTGTTGGGCAATCAGCCCCAGCATTTT. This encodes CASSLLGNQPQHF.

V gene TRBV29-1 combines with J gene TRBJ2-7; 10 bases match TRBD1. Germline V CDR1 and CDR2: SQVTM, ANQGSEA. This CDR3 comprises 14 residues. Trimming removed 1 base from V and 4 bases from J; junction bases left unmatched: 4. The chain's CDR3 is CSVEGPGQGYEQYF. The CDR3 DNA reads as TGCAGCGTTGAAGGGCCGGGACAGGGGTACGAGCAGTACTTC.

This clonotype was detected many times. The CDR3 region has the DNA TGTGCCATCAGTGACGGGACTATCGACTCCTACGAGCAGTACTTC. Its translation: CAISDGTIDSYEQYF. The V call is TRBV10-3, the J call TRBJ2-7, with 7 bases identical to TRBD2. The germline V gene encodes CDR1 ENHRY and CDR2 SYGVKD. V shed 3 bases, J shed 0 bases, and the junction held 5 bases outside the gene matches. The CDR3 runs to 15 residues.